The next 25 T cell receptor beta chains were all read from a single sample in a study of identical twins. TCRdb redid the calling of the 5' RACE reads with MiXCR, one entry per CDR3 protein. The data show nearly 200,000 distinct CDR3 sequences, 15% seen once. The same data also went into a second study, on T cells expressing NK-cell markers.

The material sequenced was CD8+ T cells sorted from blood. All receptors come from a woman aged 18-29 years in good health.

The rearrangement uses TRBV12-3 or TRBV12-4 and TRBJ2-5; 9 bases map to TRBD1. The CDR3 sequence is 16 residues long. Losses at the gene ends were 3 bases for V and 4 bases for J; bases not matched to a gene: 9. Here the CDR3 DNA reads TGTGCCAGCAGTTTCCGAATGGACAGGGGAATAGAGACCCAGTACTTC. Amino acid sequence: CASSFRMDRGIETQYF.

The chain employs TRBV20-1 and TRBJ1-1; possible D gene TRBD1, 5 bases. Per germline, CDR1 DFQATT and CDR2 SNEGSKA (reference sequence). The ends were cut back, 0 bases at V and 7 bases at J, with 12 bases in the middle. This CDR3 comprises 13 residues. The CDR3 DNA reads TGCAGTGCTAGAGATTTTGAGGGGATTGAAGCTTTCTTT. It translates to CSARDFEGIEAFF.

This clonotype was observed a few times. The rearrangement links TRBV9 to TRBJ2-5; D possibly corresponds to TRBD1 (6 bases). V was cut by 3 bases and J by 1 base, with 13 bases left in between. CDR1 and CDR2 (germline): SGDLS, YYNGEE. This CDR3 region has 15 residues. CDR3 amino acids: CASSDNRVGQETQYF. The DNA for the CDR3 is TGTGCCAGCAGCGACAACAGGGTTGGCCAAGAGACCCAGTACTTC.

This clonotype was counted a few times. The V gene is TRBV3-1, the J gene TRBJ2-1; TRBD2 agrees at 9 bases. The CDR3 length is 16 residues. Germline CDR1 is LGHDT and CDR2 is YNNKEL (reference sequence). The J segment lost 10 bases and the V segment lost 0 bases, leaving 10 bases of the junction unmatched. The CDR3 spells CASSQERGGLRREQFF. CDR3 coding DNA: TGTGCCAGCAGCCAAGAGCGGGGGGGCCTTCGTAGGGAGCAGTTCTTC.

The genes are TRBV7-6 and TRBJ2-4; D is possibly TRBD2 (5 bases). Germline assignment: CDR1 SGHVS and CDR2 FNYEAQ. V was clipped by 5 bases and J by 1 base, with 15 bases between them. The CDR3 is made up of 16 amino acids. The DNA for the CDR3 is TGTGCCAGCAGCGCGTCACTAAGAGGGGCCAAAAACATTCAGTACTTC. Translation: CASSASLRGAKNIQYF.

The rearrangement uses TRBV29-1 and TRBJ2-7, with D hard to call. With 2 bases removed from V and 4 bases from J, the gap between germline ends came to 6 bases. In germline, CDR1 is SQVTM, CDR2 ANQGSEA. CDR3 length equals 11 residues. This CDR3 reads CSVELGYEQYF. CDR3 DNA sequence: TGCAGCGTTGAATTAGGGTACGAGCAGTACTTC.

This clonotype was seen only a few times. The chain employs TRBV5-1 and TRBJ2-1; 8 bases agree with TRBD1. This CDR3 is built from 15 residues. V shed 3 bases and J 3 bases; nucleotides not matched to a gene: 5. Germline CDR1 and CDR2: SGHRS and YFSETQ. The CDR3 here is CASSWTGTGYNEQFF. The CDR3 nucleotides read TGCGCCAGCAGCTGGACCGGGACAGGCTACAATGAGCAGTTCTTC.

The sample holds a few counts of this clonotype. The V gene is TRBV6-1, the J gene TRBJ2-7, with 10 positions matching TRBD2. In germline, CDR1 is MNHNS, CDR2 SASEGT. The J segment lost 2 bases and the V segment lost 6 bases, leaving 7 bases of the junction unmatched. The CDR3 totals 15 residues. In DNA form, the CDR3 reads TGTGCCAGCAGACACAGGGGGACTAGCGCCTACGAGCAGTACTTC. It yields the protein CASRHRGTSAYEQYF.

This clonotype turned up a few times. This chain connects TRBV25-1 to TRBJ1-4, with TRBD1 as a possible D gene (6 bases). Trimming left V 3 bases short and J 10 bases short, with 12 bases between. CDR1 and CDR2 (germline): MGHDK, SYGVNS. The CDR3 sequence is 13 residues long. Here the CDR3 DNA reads TGTGCCAGCAGTGACGCCTCCAGGGGAAAACTGTTTTTT. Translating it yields CASSDASRGKLFF.

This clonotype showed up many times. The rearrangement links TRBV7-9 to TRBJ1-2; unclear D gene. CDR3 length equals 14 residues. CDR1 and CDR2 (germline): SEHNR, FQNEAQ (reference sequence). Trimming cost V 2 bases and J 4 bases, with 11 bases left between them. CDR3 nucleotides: TGTGCCAGCAGCTTATATGTATCAGGCTATGGCTACACCTTC. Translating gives CASSLYVSGYGYTF.

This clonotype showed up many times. This chain's CDR3 is CATSRDQAGVKSYEQYF. CDR3 sequence (DNA): TGTGCCACCAGCAGAGATCAGGCGGGGGTGAAGTCCTACGAGCAGTACTTC. The chain combines TRBV15 with TRBJ2-7; 7 bases match TRBD2. V trimming: 0 bases; J trimming: 1 base; junction bases outside the gene matches: 9. The CDR3 sequence is 17 residues long. Germline V gene data show CDR1 as LNHNV and CDR2 as YYDKDF (reference sequence).

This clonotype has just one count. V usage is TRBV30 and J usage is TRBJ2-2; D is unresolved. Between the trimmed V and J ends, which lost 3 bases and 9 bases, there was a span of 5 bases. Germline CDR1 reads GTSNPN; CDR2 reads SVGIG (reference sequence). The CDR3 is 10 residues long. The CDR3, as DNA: TGTGCCTGGAGGCACCGGGAGCTGTTTTTT. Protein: CAWRHRELFF.

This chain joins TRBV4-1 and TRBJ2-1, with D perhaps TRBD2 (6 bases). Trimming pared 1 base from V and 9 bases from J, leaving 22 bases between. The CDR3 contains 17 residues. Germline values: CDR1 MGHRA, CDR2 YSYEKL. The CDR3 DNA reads TGCGCCAGCAGCCAAGTCGGAAAAGCGGGTAATCGGGGTGAGCAGTTCTTC. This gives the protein CASSQVGKAGNRGEQFF.

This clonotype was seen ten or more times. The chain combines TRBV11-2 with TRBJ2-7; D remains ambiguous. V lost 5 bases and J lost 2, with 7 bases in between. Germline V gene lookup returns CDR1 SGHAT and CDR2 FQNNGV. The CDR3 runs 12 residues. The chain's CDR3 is CASSLPAYEQYF. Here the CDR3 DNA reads TGTGCCAGCAGCCTACCGGCCTACGAGCAGTACTTC.

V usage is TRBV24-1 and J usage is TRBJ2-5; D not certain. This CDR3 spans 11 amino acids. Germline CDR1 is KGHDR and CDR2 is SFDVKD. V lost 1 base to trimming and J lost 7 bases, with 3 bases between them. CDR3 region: CATSDFGTQYF. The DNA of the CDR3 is TGTGCCACCAGTGATTTCGGGACCCAGTACTTC.

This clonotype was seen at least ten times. DNA for the CDR3: TGTGCCAGCGCTTCAGGGGGCGCGAGGACTGAAGCTTTCTTT. Its translation is CASASGGARTEAFF. The chain is built from TRBV9 and TRBJ1-1, with TRBD1 matching over 8 bases. Trimming removed 7 bases from V and 5 bases from J; junction bases left unmatched: 10. Germline CDR1 is SGDLS and CDR2 is YYNGEE. The CDR3 extends over 14 amino acids.

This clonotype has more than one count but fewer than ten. The CDR3 loop reads CASSEQGSEYEQYF. In nucleotides, the CDR3 is TGTGCCAGCAGCGAACAGGGGTCGGAATACGAGCAGTACTTC. The chain carries TRBV12-3 or TRBV12-4 and TRBJ2-7; 7 bases fit TRBD1. The CDR3 is 14 amino acids. After removal of 6 bases from V and 4 bases from J, the junction contained 9 bases not matched to a gene.

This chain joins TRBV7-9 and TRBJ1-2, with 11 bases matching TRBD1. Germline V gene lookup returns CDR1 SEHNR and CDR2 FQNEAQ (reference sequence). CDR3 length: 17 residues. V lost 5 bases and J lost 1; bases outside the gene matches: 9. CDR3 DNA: TGTGCCAGCAGCCCCGGACAGGGGGCGCTTGGTAACTATGGCTACACCTTC. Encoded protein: CASSPGQGALGNYGYTF. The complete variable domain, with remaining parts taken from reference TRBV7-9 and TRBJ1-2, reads DTGVSQNPRHKITKRGQNVTFRCDPISEHNRLYWYRQTLGQGPEFLTYFQNEAQLEKSRLLSDRFSAERPKGSFSTLEIQRTEQGDSAMYLCASSPGQGALGNYGYTFGSGTRLTVV.

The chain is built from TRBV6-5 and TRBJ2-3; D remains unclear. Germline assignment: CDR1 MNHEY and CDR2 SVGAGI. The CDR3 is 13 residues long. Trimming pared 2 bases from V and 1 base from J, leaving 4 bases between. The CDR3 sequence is CASSYRGTDTQYF. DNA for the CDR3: TGTGCCAGCAGTTACCGGGGCACAGATACGCAGTATTTT.

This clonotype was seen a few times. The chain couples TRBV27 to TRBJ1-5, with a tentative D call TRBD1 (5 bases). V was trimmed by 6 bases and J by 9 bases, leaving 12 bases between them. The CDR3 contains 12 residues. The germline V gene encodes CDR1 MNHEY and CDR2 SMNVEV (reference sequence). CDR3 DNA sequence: TGTGCCAGCAGGGGGCCGAATGGGCCCCAGCATTTT. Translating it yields CASRGPNGPQHF.

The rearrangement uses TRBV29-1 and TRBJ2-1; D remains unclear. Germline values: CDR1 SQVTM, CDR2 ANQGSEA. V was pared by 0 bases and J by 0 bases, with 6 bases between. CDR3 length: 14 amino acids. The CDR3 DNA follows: TGCAGCGTTGAAGAGTCGAGCTCCTACAATGAGCAGTTCTTC. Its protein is CSVEESSSYNEQFF.

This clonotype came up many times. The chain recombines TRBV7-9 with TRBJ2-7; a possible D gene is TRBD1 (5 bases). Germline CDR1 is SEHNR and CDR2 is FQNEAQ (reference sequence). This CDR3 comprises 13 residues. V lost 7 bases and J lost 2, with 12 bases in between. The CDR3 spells CASTTGTTYEQYF. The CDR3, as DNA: TGTGCCAGCACAACAGGCACCACCTACGAGCAGTACTTC.

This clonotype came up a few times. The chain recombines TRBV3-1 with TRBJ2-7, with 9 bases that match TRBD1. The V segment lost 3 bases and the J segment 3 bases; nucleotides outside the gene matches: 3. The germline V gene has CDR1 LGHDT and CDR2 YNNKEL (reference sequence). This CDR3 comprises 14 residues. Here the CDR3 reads CASSQGQGDYEQYF. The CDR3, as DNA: TGTGCCAGCAGCCAGGGACAGGGCGACTACGAGCAGTACTTC.

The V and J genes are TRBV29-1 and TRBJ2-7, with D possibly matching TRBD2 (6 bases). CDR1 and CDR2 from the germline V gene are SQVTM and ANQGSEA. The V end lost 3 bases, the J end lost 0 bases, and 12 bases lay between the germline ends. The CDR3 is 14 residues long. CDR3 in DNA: TGCAGCGTTGAGTCAGGACTATCCTCCTACGAGCAGTACTTC. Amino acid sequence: CSVESGLSSYEQYF.

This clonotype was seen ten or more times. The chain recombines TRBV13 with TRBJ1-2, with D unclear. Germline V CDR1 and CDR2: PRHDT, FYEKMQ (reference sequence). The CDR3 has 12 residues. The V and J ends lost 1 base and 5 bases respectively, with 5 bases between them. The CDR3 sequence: CASSLEIYGYTF. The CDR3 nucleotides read TGTGCCAGCAGCTTAGAAATATATGGCTACACCTTC.